The clone carrying this T cell receptor beta chain was seen at least ten times. The antigen is not known. The sample is drawn from a study of T-cell reconstitution after alpha-beta-depleted transplantation in children. General study points: In patients about two months after transplant, alpha-beta T cells reportedly arose from several hundred expanded graft clones. Surviving recipient T cells and thymic progenitors accounted for the high day-60 TCRbeta diversity observed in some patients. One year post-transplant, T-cell counts and diversity were largely derived from T cells produced anew.

A library of TCRbeta sequences, prepared with unique molecular identifiers, was generated. Using its own MiXCR run on the PCR reads, TCRdb lists one record per CDR3 protein. In the table there are under 750,000 distinct CDR3 sequences, 23% of which are singletons. In germline, CDR1 is ENHRY, CDR2 SYGVKD. V dropped 8 bases and J dropped 2 bases, with 21 bases sitting between them. The CDR3 loop spans 17 amino acids. The specimen comprised PBMCs, mostly from graft donor cells, sampled 360 days after TCRalphabeta/CD19-depleted stem cell transplant. This sequence was found in a boy under two years old who had a stem cell transplant for acute myeloid leukemia, so the T cells may come from the graft donor. This chain joins TRBV10-3 and TRBJ2-2; D gene unclear. The DNA for the CDR3 is TGTGCCATCGGGAAGGGCCCCCTTGCCCTTAACACCGGGGAGCTGTTTTTT. Translation: CAIGKGPLALNTGELFF.